These T cell receptor beta chains were read from a single sample in a study of cytomegalovirus exposure and HLA in healthy donors. The repertoire was sequenced with immunoSEQ multiplex PCR; TCRdb's copy has only in-frame clones and lacks some. The table lists some 130,000 clones, 75% to 85% of them singletons. Sequencing was done on a sample of PBMCs. These receptors were taken from a man in his forties in good health and CMV-seronegative. Both conserved end residues are part of each CDR3. The order of the fields is D gene, J gene, V gene, CDR3 protein, CDR3 DNA. A D gene is named only where the DNA matches it firmly.

TRBD1 TRBJ2-7 TRBV2 CASRAPGQGAGEQYF TGTGCCAGCAGAGCACCGGGACAGGGGGCTGGGGAGCAGTACTTC
TRBD1 TRBJ1-2 TRBV5-1 CASSLDRGPYYGYTF TGCGCCAGCAGCTTGGACAGGGGGCCTTACTATGGCTACACCTTC
. TRBJ2-1 TRBV29-1 CSGRQEWGNEQFF TGCAGCGGCCGACAGGAGTGGGGCAATGAGCAGTTCTTC
. TRBJ1-5 TRBV27 CASSLGVLAPQHF TGTGCCAGCAGTTTGGGCGTCCTGGCTCCCCAGCATTTT
TRBD2 TRBJ2-1 TRBV9 CASSASGGMYNEQFF TGTGCCAGCAGCGCGAGCGGGGGGATGTACAATGAGCAGTTCTTC
. TRBJ2-7 TRBV2 CASSAGMGSYEQYF TGTGCCAGCAGTGCAGGAATGGGGAGCTACGAGCAGTACTTC
. TRBJ1-4 TRBV28 CASSSPRNRDSSNEKLFF TGTGCCAGCAGTTCCCCCCGAAACAGGGATTCGAGTAATGAAAAACTGTTTTTT
. TRBJ1-1 TRBV19 CASKDGNPSTEAFF TGTGCCAGTAAAGACGGGAACCCGAGCACTGAAGCTTTCTTT
. TRBJ2-7 TRBV4-2 CASSQGASGSGEQYF TGTGCCAGCAGCCAAGGGGCGTCGGGGTCCGGCGAGCAGTACTTC
TRBD2 TRBJ2-5 TRBV6-6 CASSLVLAGGQETQYF TGTGCCAGCAGCCTCGTACTAGCGGGAGGCCAAGAGACCCAGTACTTC